In its sample, the clone carrying this TCR beta chain was seen many times. The CDR3 has 11 residues. Germline CDR1 MDHEN, CDR2 SYDVKM. V lost 6 bases to trimming and J lost 8 bases, with 10 bases between them. This sample was included in a study of regulatory T cells in long-lasting Graves disease. According to the study, TCR beta libraries were built with iRepertoire HTBI primers and CDR3-region Arm-PCR. TCRdb re-derived calls from the multiplex PCR reads in MiXCR, one entry per CDR3 protein. The data contain roughly 420,000 distinct CDR3 sequences, around 15% of them seen just once; the ten biggest clones take up 20% to 25%. Stated time point: newly diagnosed GD, antithyroid drugs for less than 3 months. TCR sequences were obtained from RNA taken from PBMCs. These same records also appear under a second study, on T cells in Graves' hyperthyroidism and ophthalmopathy.

This clonotype originated in a woman aged 18 to 35 with Graves disease. The sequencing here drew on peripheral blood mononuclear cells (PBMCs), taken at new diagnosis, from a patient treated with antithyroid drugs. The genes are TRBV28 and TRBJ1-2; D is unresolved. This CDR3 is CASSTKIGYTF. The CDR3 DNA reads as TGTGCCAGCAGCACTAAAATCGGCTACACCTTC.